Sample share makes the clone carrying this T cell receptor (beta chain) medium-sized. The data derive from a study of prognosis after radiotherapy for stage I lung cancer. The V and J ends lost 5 bases and 8 bases respectively, with 18 bases between them. The CDR3 sequence is 14 residues long. Genomic DNA served as the source from which two-round multiplex PCR generated TCR beta CDR3 amplicons. Initially, in first-round PCR, primers specific to each TRBV and TRBJ gene were used. TCRdb ran MiXCR on the multiplex PCR reads and lists one entry per CDR3 protein. The data contain tens of thousands of distinct CDR3 sequences, 35% to 50% of them singletons.

This sequence joins TRBV12-3 or TRBV12-4 and TRBJ1-2; a possible D gene is TRBD1 (6 bases). The source material was PBMCs, sampled before or after stereotactic body radiation therapy (not recorded which). This TCR was recovered from a donor at least 50 years old with non-small cell lung cancer. The CDR3: CASSQNDRFRGYTF. CDR3 bases: TGTGCCAGCAGTCAAAACGACAGGTTTCGAGGCTACACCTTC.